This is a list of T cell receptor beta chains from one sample in a study of identical twins. TCRdb passed the 5' RACE reads through MiXCR, listing each CDR3 protein once. The table records around 250,000 distinct CDR3 sequences, approximately 7% of them present only once. In addition, the sample was reused for a study of yellow fever vaccine responses in identical twins.

Material: memory (CD45RO+) T cells sorted from blood. All receptors come from a young woman in good health. Both conserved end residues are part of each CDR3. A D gene is named only where the DNA matches it firmly. Not every row has a clone size; where given, it reads once, few, many or a size class.

J gene: TRBJ2-1
V gene: TRBV11-2
CDR3 length: 15
clone size: few
D gene: .
CDR3 protein: CASSPDPQVYNEQFF
CDR3 DNA: TGTGCCAGCAGCCCCGACCCCCAGGTATACAATGAGCAGTTCTTC

J gene: TRBJ2-3
V gene: TRBV11-2
CDR3 length: 15
clone size: many
D gene: .
CDR3 protein: CASSWGAKGSEVQYF
CDR3 DNA: TGTGCCAGCAGCTGGGGGGCGAAGGGGAGTGAGGTGCAGTATTTT

J gene: TRBJ2-3
V gene: TRBV7-2
CDR3 length: 16
clone size: few
D gene: .
CDR3 protein: CASSLVSSSGTDTQYF
CDR3 DNA: TGTGCCAGCAGCTTAGTGTCCTCTAGCGGCACAGATACGCAGTATTTT

J gene: TRBJ2-7
V gene: TRBV24-1
CDR3 length: 14
clone size: many
D gene: TRBD2
CDR3 protein: CATRPSGSAHEQYF
CDR3 DNA: TGTGCCACCAGGCCTAGCGGGAGTGCACACGAGCAGTACTTC

J gene: TRBJ2-1
V gene: TRBV7-9
CDR3 length: 14
clone size: .
D gene: .
CDR3 protein: CASSLDGPRKEQFF
CDR3 DNA: TGTGCCAGCAGCTTAGACGGACCACGAAAGGAGCAGTTCTTC

J gene: TRBJ2-5
V gene: TRBV7-9
CDR3 length: 16
clone size: few
D gene: TRBD2
CDR3 protein: CASSLLTSGGQETQYF
CDR3 DNA: TGTGCCAGCAGCTTACTGACTAGCGGGGGGCAAGAGACCCAGTACTTC

J gene: TRBJ1-1
V gene: TRBV7-8
CDR3 length: 16
clone size: few
D gene: .
CDR3 protein: CASSLTARGSYTEAFF
CDR3 DNA: TGTGCCAGCAGCCTAACGGCCAGGGGCTCGTACACTGAAGCTTTCTTT

J gene: TRBJ1-1
V gene: TRBV2
CDR3 length: 13
clone size: .
D gene: .
CDR3 protein: CATQRDEASLTFF
CDR3 DNA: TGTGCCACCCAACGGGACGAGGCCTCCCTGACTTTCTTT

J gene: TRBJ1-2
V gene: TRBV6-6
CDR3 length: 13
clone size: many
D gene: .
CDR3 protein: CATTKQENYGYTF
CDR3 DNA: TGTGCCACCACGAAACAGGAAAACTATGGCTACACCTTC

J gene: TRBJ2-1
V gene: TRBV20-1
CDR3 length: 15
clone size: few
D gene: .
CDR3 protein: CSAQHGLNRYNEQFF
CDR3 DNA: TGCAGTGCTCAGCATGGACTAAACCGCTACAATGAGCAGTTCTTC

J gene: TRBJ1-4
V gene: TRBV25-1
CDR3 length: 14
clone size: .
D gene: .
CDR3 protein: CASTSGTTNEKLFF
CDR3 DNA: TGTGCCAGCACTTCAGGGACAACTAATGAAAAACTGTTTTTT

J gene: TRBJ2-5
V gene: TRBV25-1
CDR3 length: 16
clone size: few
D gene: TRBD2
CDR3 protein: CASSGGRLAVQETQYF
CDR3 DNA: TGTGCCAGCAGTGGGGGGAGACTAGCGGTCCAAGAGACCCAGTACTTC

J gene: TRBJ2-2
V gene: TRBV3-1
CDR3 length: 15
clone size: .
D gene: .
CDR3 protein: CASSRGTANTGELFF
CDR3 DNA: TGTGCCAGCAGCAGGGGTACCGCGAACACCGGGGAGCTGTTTTTT

J gene: TRBJ2-7
V gene: TRBV10-3
CDR3 length: 13
clone size: many
D gene: .
CDR3 protein: CAISPPGFHEQYF
CDR3 DNA: TGTGCCATCAGTCCCCCTGGGTTCCACGAGCAGTACTTC

J gene: TRBJ1-2
V gene: TRBV10-3
CDR3 length: 12
clone size: few
D gene: TRBD1
CDR3 protein: CAISEDRSGYTF
CDR3 DNA: TGTGCCATCAGCGAGGACAGGAGCGGCTACACCTTC

J gene: TRBJ2-3
V gene: TRBV3-1
CDR3 length: 15
clone size: many
D gene: TRBD2
CDR3 protein: CASSPSGRAADTQYF
CDR3 DNA: TGTGCCAGCAGCCCTAGCGGGAGGGCCGCAGATACGCAGTATTTT